A single sample is the source of the 3 T cell receptor beta chains below, sequenced in a study of siplizumab effects on memory and regulatory T cells. The protocol was immunoSEQ multiplex PCR, while the TCRdb copy is restricted to in-frame clones and leaves out a portion. The sample holds 57,000 or so clones, more than 80% seen once. The sequenced sample was CD8+ T cells sorted from blood. The receptors were gathered from a human donor in good health.

The chain joins TRBV7-9 to TRBJ1-2; TRBD1 might be the D (6 bases). V was trimmed by 5 bases and J by 2 bases, leaving 21 bases between them. Germline values: CDR1 SEHNR, CDR2 FQNEAQ (reference sequence). The CDR3 runs 17 residues. CDR3 region: CASSPEGRGPSNYGYTF. In nucleotides, the CDR3 is TGTGCCAGCAGCCCCGAGGGCAGGGGTCCTTCCAACTATGGCTACACCTTC.

The chain has TRBV19 and TRBJ1-2; 8 bases map to TRBD1. The CDR3 runs 13 residues. CDR1 is LNHDA, CDR2 SQIVND, per germline (reference sequence). Trimming at V came to 5 bases and at J to 6 bases, leaving 5 bases not matched to a gene. This CDR3 is CASSSGGADGYTF. For the CDR3, the DNA is TGTGCCAGTAGTTCAGGGGGCGCGGATGGCTACACCTTC. The whole variable domain, remainder taken from reference TRBV19 and TRBJ1-2, is DGGITQSPKYLFRKEGQNVTLSCEQNLNHDAMYWYRQDPGQGLRLIYYSQIVNDFQKGDIAEGYSVSREKKESFPLTVTSAQKNPTAFYLCASSSGGADGYTFGSGTRLTVV.

This chain connects TRBV6-1 to TRBJ2-3, with D possibly TRBD2 on 6 matching bases. The V gene's germline CDR1 is MNHNS and CDR2 SASEGT. This CDR3 spans 17 amino acids. The germline V and J ends were trimmed by 4 bases and 0 bases, with 17 bases remaining between them. The CDR3 nucleotides are TGTGCCAGCAGTGGGGGAAGCGGGCAGCCTAGCACAGATACGCAGTATTTT. As protein: CASSGGSGQPSTDTQYF.